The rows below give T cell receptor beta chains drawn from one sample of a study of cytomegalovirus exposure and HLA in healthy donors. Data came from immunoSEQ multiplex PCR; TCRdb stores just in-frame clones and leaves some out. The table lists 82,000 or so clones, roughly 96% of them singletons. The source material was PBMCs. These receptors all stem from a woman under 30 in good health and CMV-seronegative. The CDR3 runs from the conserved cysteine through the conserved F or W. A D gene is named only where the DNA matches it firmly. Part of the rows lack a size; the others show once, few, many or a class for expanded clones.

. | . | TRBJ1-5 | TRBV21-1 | TGTGCCAGCAGCAAAGGAGACAGGGGGCACAATCAGCCCCAGCATTTT | CASSKGDRGHNQPQHF
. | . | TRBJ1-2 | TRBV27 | TGTGCCAGCAGTTTATCGATGTTGACAGGAATCTATGGCTACACCTTC | CASSLSMLTGIYGYTF
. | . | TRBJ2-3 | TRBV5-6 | TGTGCCAGCAGCTTGGAACTAGTGAGGTCTACAGATACGCAGTATTTT | CASSLELVRSTDTQYF
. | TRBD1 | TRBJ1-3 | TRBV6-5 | TGTGCCAGCAGTCCGGACAGGGCCAGGAACACCATATATTTT | CASSPDRARNTIYF
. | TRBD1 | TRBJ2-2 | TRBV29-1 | TGCAGCGCCAAAACCGGGACAGGGGGGACCGGGGAGCTGTTTTTT | CSAKTGTGGTGELFF
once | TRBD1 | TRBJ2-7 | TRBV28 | TGTGCCAGCAGTTTTCAGGGGGCCTCCTACGAGCAGTACTTC | CASSFQGASYEQYF
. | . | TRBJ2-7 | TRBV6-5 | TGTGCCAGCAGTTACGAAACAGGGCCGGTCTACGAGCAGTACTTC | CASSYETGPVYEQYF
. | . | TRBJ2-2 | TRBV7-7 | TGTGCCAGCCCAGGGGGGAGGAACACCGGGGAGCTGTTTTTT | CASPGGRNTGELFF
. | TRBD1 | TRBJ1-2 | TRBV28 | TGTGCCAGCAGTCGGACAGGGGGCGTGAGAGCTGGCTACACCTTC | CASSRTGGVRAGYTF
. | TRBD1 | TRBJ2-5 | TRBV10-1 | TGCGCCAGCAGCGAAGCCGGGACAGGGGGCAAGGAGACCCAGTACTTC | CASSEAGTGGKETQYF
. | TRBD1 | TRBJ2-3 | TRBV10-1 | TGCGCCAGCAAGGAGGGACAGGGGACAGATACGCAGTATTTT | CASKEGQGTDTQYF
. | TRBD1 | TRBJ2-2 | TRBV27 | TGTGCCAGCAGTTCTCCCGCACGGGACAGGGGAAGGGAGCTGTTTTTT | CASSSPARDRGRELFF
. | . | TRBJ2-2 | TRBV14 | TGTGCCAGCAGCCAAGAAGGCCGGTGGAGGAGGCAAACCGGGGAGCTGTTTTTT | CASSQEGRWRRQTGELFF
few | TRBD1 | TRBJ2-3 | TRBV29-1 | TGCAGCGTTGAAAGGGACAGTACAGATACGCAGTATTTT | CSVERDSTDTQYF
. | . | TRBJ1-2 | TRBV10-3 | TGTGCCATCAGTGAGTCGGTCCCAGGGTCGGATGGCTACACCTTC | CAISESVPGSDGYTF
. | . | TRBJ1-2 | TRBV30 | TGTGCCTGGAGACCGGGACCTGGCGGGGGTGGCTACACCTTC | CAWRPGPGGGGYTF
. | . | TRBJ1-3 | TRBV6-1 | TGTGCCAGCAGTGAAGGTCTACTCGGGGGCTCTGGAAACACCATATATTTT | CASSEGLLGGSGNTIYF
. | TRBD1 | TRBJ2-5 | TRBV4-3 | TGCGCCAGCAGCCTTGGGACAGTTCGAGAGACCCAGTACTTC | CASSLGTVRETQYF
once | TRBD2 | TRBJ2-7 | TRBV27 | TGTGCCAGCAGTTTTACCCTAGCGGGAACCTACGAGCAGTACTTC | CASSFTLAGTYEQYF
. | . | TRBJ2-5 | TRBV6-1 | TGTGCCAGCAGCGAAGGGGCAGGGCGGGAGACCCAGTACTTC | CASSEGAGRETQYF
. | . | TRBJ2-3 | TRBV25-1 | TGTGCCAGCAGTGACCAGCGGGTCTCTAGCACAGATACGCAGTATTTT | CASSDQRVSSTDTQYF
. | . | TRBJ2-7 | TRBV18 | TGTGCCAGCTCACCACCTCTAGCGTCCGCCTACGAGCAGTACTTC | CASSPPLASAYEQYF